Detailed here is one TCR beta chain. The record originates from a study of blood T cell repertoires in COVID-19. The protocol was immunoSEQ multiplex PCR, while the TCRdb copy is restricted to in-frame clones and leaves out a portion. This sample has around 150,000 clones, with approximately 95% found just once. Trimming cost V 3 bases and J 5 bases; bases outside gene matches: 4. Germline CDR1 SGHNT, CDR2 YYREEE (reference sequence). The CDR3 runs to 14 residues. The specimen was peripheral blood. The rearrangement links TRBV5-4 to TRBJ2-7; 11 nucleotides agree with TRBD1. The receptor comes from a woman in her sixties or seventies with COVID-19, enrolled during active disease. The CDR3 sequence is CASSWGQGGNEQYF. DNA of the CDR3: TGTGCCAGCAGCTGGGGACAGGGGGGAAACGAGCAGTACTTC.